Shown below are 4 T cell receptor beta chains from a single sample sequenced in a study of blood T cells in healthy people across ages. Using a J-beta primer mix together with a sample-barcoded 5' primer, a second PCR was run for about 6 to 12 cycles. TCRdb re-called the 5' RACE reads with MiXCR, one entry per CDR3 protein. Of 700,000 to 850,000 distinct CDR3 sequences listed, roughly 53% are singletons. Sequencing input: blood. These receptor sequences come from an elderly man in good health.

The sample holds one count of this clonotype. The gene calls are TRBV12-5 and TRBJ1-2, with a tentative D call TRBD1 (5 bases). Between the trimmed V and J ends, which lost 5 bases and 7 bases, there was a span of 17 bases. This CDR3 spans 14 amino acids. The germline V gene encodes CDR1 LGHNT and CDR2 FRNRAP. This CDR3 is CASGAREEASGYTF. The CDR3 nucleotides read TGTGCTAGTGGTGCCAGGGAGGAGGCGAGTGGCTACACCTTC.

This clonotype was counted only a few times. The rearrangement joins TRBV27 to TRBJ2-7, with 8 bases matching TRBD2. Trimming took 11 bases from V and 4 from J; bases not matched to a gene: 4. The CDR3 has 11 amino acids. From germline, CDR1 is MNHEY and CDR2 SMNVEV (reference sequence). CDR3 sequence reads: CAAGGEYEQYF. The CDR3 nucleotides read TGTGCCGCCGGGGGGGAGTACGAGCAGTACTTC.

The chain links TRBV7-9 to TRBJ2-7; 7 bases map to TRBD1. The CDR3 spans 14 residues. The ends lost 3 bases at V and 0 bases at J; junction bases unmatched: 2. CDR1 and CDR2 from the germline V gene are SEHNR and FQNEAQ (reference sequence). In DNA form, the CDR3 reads TGTGCCAGCAGCTTCCGGGACAGCTCCTACGAGCAGTACTTC. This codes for CASSFRDSSYEQYF.

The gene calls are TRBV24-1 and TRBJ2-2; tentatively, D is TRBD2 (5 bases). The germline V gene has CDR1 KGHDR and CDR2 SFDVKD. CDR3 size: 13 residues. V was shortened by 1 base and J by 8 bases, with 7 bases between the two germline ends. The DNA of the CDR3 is TGTGCCACCAGTGATTTATCGGGAGGGGAGCTGTTTTTT. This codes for CATSDLSGGELFF.